Listed here is a single T cell receptor beta chain. This specimen belongs to a study of OX40 agonist ivuxolimab in advanced cancers. Repertoires were generated with immunoSEQ multiplex PCR, while TCRdb's copy carries only in-frame clones and drops some. Among under 70,000 clones, roughly 90% were seen once, and the ten largest hold around 0.63%. CDR3 size: 18 residues. Trimming took off 4 bases at V and 1 base at J, with 23 bases between the two ends. CDR1 and CDR2 from the germline V gene are ENHRY and SYGVKD. This sequence was found in an adult with an advanced solid tumor such as melanoma, head and neck, liver or kidney cancer. The rearrangement uses TRBV10-3 and TRBJ2-7, with D possibly matching TRBD2 (5 bases). Sequenced here: CD4+ or CD8+ T cells sorted from blood, sampled in a trial of the OX40 agonist ivuxolimab. CDR3 residues: CAISVNAPGSAVSYEQYF. The CDR3 DNA is TGTGCCATCAGTGTCAACGCCCCGGGGTCAGCTGTTTCCTACGAGCAGTACTTC.